The 23 T cell receptor beta chains given below trace back to one sample, sequenced in a study of cytomegalovirus exposure and HLA in healthy donors. The PCR employed 60 Vbeta primers together with 13 Jbeta primers. Assay used: immunoSEQ multiplex PCR; TCRdb lists only in-frame clones, some missing. The sample contains under 200,000 clones, roughly 85% of which appear only once. The specimen sequenced was PBMCs. These receptors were obtained from a man in his forties or fifties in good health and CMV-seropositive.

This sequence joins TRBV13 and TRBJ2-1; a weak D match, TRBD2 (7 bases). Germline CDR1 PRHDT, CDR2 FYEKMQ (reference sequence). V lost 3 bases, J lost 4 bases, and 13 bases lay in between. The CDR3 sequence is 15 residues long. The CDR3 sequence is CASSFKGGGYNEQFF. The DNA for the CDR3 is TGTGCCAGCAGCTTCAAGGGGGGGGGTTACAATGAGCAGTTCTTC.

The chain links TRBV4-3 to TRBJ2-5; D is unresolved. Judging by the DNA end, TRBJ2-7 fits better; the J call may be wrong. The CDR3 length is 13 residues. Germline V gives CDR1 LGHNA, CDR2 YSLEER. CDR3 in amino acids: CASSQDRIYEQYF. The CDR3 nucleotides are TGCGCCAGCAGCCAAGACAGGATTTACGAGCAGTACTTC.

The chain couples TRBV4-2 to TRBJ1-1; D is unresolved. The CDR3 totals 13 residues. Germline CDR1 and CDR2: LGHNA and YNFKEQ. Deletions cut 0 bases from V and 4 bases from J, with 6 bases between. DNA for the CDR3: TGTGCCAGCAGCCAAGACAGTGCCACTGAAGCTTTCTTT. Its translation: CASSQDSATEAFF.

The V and J genes are TRBV9 and TRBJ1-4, with D possibly TRBD1 on 5 matching bases. This CDR3 comprises 14 residues. V was cut by 2 bases and J by 7 bases, with 12 bases left in between. CDR1 and CDR2 from the germline V gene are SGDLS and YYNGEE. For the CDR3, the DNA is TGTGCCAGCAGCGTGAGTCAGGGAAGTGAAAAACTGTTTTTT. The encoded protein is CASSVSQGSEKLFF.

The V gene is TRBV5-1, the J gene TRBJ2-5, with D perhaps TRBD1 (5 bases). CDR1 and CDR2 from the germline V gene are SGHRS and YFSETQ. This CDR3 has 15 amino acids. The V end was cut by 2 bases, the J end by 1 base, with 12 bases between. The DNA for the CDR3 is TGCGCCAGCAGCTTCAACCAGGGCGGCCAAGAGACCCAGTACTTC. Amino acids: CASSFNQGGQETQYF.

Concerning this clone itself: Other DNA sequences in this specimen translate into the identical CDR3. The rearrangement joins TRBV7-9 to TRBJ2-2; 7 nucleotides line up with TRBD2. CDR3 length: 15 amino acids. Germline V lookup: CDR1 SEHNR, CDR2 FQNEAQ (reference sequence). After removal of 4 bases from V and 1 base from J, the junction contained 3 bases not matched to a gene. Here the CDR3 reads CASSSWGGNTGELFF. The CDR3 DNA follows: TGTGCCAGCAGCTCATGGGGGGGGAACACCGGGGAGCTGTTTTTT.

A few counts support this clone. The V and J genes are TRBV10-3 and TRBJ2-3, with TRBD2 matching over 11 bases. The CDR3 has 16 residues. CDR1 is ENHRY, CDR2 SYGVKD, per germline. The junction had 7 bases not matched to a gene; V was cut back by 5 bases and J by 3 bases. CDR3 DNA: TGTGCCATCAGTAGACAAATAGCGGGGGGGACAGATACGCAGTATTTT. It translates to CAISRQIAGGTDTQYF.

The V and J genes are TRBV5-6 and TRBJ2-3; 13 bases align to TRBD2. There are 16 residues in the CDR3. Trimming took 3 bases from V and 5 from J; bases not matched to a gene: 6. CDR1 SGHDT and CDR2 YYEEEE come from the germline V gene. CDR3 amino acids: CASSWGTSGARDTQYF. CDR3 in DNA: TGTGCCAGCAGCTGGGGGACTAGCGGGGCGAGAGATACGCAGTATTTT.

This clone turned up a few times. The rearrangement joins TRBV7-2 to TRBJ1-1, with 7 positions matching TRBD1. V dropped 3 bases and J dropped 0; count of bases not matched to a gene: 1. This CDR3 is built from 14 residues. Germline CDR1 SGHTA, CDR2 FQGNSA. DNA of the CDR3: TGTGCCAGCAGCTTGGGACAGTTGAACACTGAAGCTTTCTTT. Translated, it gives CASSLGQLNTEAFF.

The V call is TRBV28, the J call TRBJ1-5, with TRBD1 identical over 7 bases. The CDR3 length is 18 residues. The V gene's germline CDR1 is MDHEN and CDR2 SYDVKM. The junction had 14 bases not matched to a gene; V was cut back by 6 bases and J by 0 bases. The CDR3 coding sequence is TGTGCCAGCAGGCCCCACAGGGGTAGGGTTTATAGCAATCAGCCCCAGCATTTT. This codes for CASRPHRGRVYSNQPQHF.

The gene calls are TRBV18 and TRBJ1-1; the match to TRBD1 covers 9 bases. After removal of 4 bases from V and 1 base from J, the junction contained 10 bases not matched to a gene. The V gene's germline CDR1 is KGHSH and CDR2 LQKENI. CDR3 length equals 17 residues. The CDR3 is CASSQGTGRLSNTEAFF. The CDR3 DNA follows: TGTGCCAGCTCACAAGGGACAGGGAGATTATCGAACACTGAAGCTTTCTTT.

The V call is TRBV7-6, the J call TRBJ2-7, with unresolved D. This CDR3 is built from 13 residues. Deletions cut 1 base from V and 7 bases from J, with 11 bases between. Germline values: CDR1 SGHVS, CDR2 FNYEAQ. This chain's CDR3 is CASSLDWGGEQYV. CDR3 nucleotides: TGTGCCAGCAGCTTAGACTGGGGTGGGGAGCAGTACGTC.

The J gene is TRBJ1-1, the V gene TRBV2; unclear D gene. The CDR3 is 13 amino acids. V lost 2 bases and J 1 base, leaving 5 bases between the germline ends. Germline CDR1 is SNHLY and CDR2 is FYNNEI. Here the CDR3 DNA reads TGTGCCAGCAGTGAACAGGAGAACACTGAAGCTTTCTTT. Translating gives CASSEQENTEAFF.

J is TRBJ1-5 and V is TRBV4-1; 9 bases are a match to TRBD1. Germline CDR1 is MGHRA and CDR2 is YSYEKL. This CDR3 spans 16 amino acids. Germline trimming cut 0 bases from V and 6 bases from J; bases unmatched to any gene: 6. DNA for the CDR3: TGCGCCAGCAGCCAAGACCGGGACAGGGACGCTCAGCCCCAGCATTTT. Its protein is CASSQDRDRDAQPQHF.

V usage is TRBV2 and J usage is TRBJ2-7; D remains unclear. V was cut by 6 bases and J by 4 bases, with 10 bases left in between. Germline assignment: CDR1 SNHLY and CDR2 FYNNEI. The CDR3 runs 12 residues. CDR3 DNA: TGTGCCAGCAGGCCGCAGGTTTACGAGCAGTACTTC. Translation: CASRPQVYEQYF.

About this clone itself: The sample carries other DNA sequences with the same CDR3. The chain carries TRBV18 and TRBJ2-5, with 8 bases aligning to TRBD1. The germline CDR1 and CDR2 sequences are KGHSH and LQKENI. The J segment lost 4 bases and the V segment lost 6 bases, leaving 4 bases of the junction unmatched. The CDR3 is 13 amino acids. The CDR3 nucleotides are TGTGCCAGCTCCCCCGGACAGGGAGAGACCCAGTACTTC. Amino acids: CASSPGQGETQYF.

The chain links TRBV29-1 to TRBJ1-2; no clear D. Looked up from germline, CDR1 is SQVTM and CDR2 is ANQGSEA. The CDR3 is made up of 12 amino acids. V lost 1 base, J lost 6 bases, and 9 bases lay in between. CDR3 nucleotides: TGCAGCGTTGAAGGCGGGAAGAATGGCTACACCTTC. It encodes CSVEGGKNGYTF.

In its sample, this clone was seen a few times. The chain employs TRBV4-1 and TRBJ2-7, with TRBD2 matching over 7 bases. After removal of 4 bases from V and 2 bases from J, the junction contained 8 bases not matched to a gene. Germline V CDR1 and CDR2: MGHRA, YSYEKL. The CDR3 covers 15 residues. The CDR3 spells CASSRAGSDTYEQYF. The DNA of the CDR3 is TGCGCCAGCAGCCGAGCGGGATCAGATACCTACGAGCAGTACTTC.

CDR3 protein: CASSERGFGNTIYF. CDR3 sequence (DNA): TGTGCCAGCAGTGAACGGGGTTTTGGAAACACCATATATTTT. This chain joins TRBV6-1 and TRBJ1-3; no clear D. CDR1 and CDR2 from the germline V gene are MNHNS and SASEGT. This CDR3 region has 14 residues. The V end lost 2 bases, the J end lost 3 bases, and 8 bases lay between the germline ends.

The chain has TRBV11-2 and TRBJ1-2; 9 bases match TRBD1. Looked up from germline, CDR1 is SGHAT and CDR2 is FQNNGV. The CDR3 length is 17 residues. The V gene end was trimmed by 4 bases and the J gene end by 5 bases; junction bases not matched to a gene: 14. CDR3 in DNA: TGTGCCAGCAGCTCTAGCCCCCTTGGGACAGGGTCATATGGCTACACCTTC. It codes for CASSSSPLGTGSYGYTF.

The chain is built from TRBV9 and TRBJ1-2, with 8 bases that match TRBD1. Germline CDR1 SGDLS, CDR2 YYNGEE. This CDR3 contains 16 residues. The V and J ends lost 3 bases and 4 bases, in that order; junction bases with no gene match: 11. The CDR3 sequence: CASSAKSGGYGYGYTF. In DNA, the CDR3 is TGTGCCAGCAGCGCAAAATCAGGGGGCTATGGCTATGGCTACACCTTC. Combining the CDR3 with reference TRBV9 and TRBJ1-2 gives the whole variable domain DSGVTQTPKHLITATGQRVTLRCSPRSGDLSVYWYQQSLDQGLQFLIQYYNGEERAKGNILERFSAQQFPDLHSELNLSSLELGDSALYFCASSAKSGGYGYGYTFGSGTRLTVV.

This sequence joins TRBV6-1 and TRBJ1-1; D gene unclear. CDR1 and CDR2 (germline): MNHNS, SASEGT. Trimming shortened V by 3 bases and J by 11 bases, and 28 bases separated the two germline ends. The CDR3 contains 17 residues. CDR3 residues: CASSETPAGSPAGWAFF. The CDR3 region has the DNA TGTGCCAGCAGTGAGACCCCCGCCGGGTCCCCAGCCGGGTGGGCTTTCTTT.

This chain connects TRBV7-9 to TRBJ2-2, with D possibly TRBD1 on 5 matching bases. CDR1 and CDR2 (germline): SEHNR, FQNEAQ (reference sequence). The CDR3 length is 13 residues. V was trimmed by 1 base and J by 6 bases, leaving 6 bases between them. The CDR3 coding sequence is TGTGCCAGCAGCTTAGAAGGGGCCGGGGAGCTGTTTTTT. As protein: CASSLEGAGELFF.